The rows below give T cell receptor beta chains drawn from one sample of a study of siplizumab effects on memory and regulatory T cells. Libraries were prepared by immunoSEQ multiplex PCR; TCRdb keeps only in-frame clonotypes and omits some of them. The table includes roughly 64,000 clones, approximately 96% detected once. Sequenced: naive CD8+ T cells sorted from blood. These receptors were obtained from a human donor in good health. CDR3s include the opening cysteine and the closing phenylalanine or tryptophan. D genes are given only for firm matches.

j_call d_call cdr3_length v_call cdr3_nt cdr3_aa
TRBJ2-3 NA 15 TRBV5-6 TGTGCCAGTTTTCCGGGCAGACTGAGCACAGATACGCAGTATTTT CASFPGRLSTDTQYF
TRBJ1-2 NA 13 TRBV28 TGTGCCAGCAGTCCGGAGCGGGTGGATGGCTACACCTTC CASSPERVDGYTF
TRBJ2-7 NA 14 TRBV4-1 TGCGCCAGCAGCCACGATTTACGGACCTACGAGCAGTACTTC CASSHDLRTYEQYF
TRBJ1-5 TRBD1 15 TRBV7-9 TGTGCCAGCAGCCTAGGGACAGGGGGGTATCAGCCCCAGCATTTT CASSLGTGGYQPQHF
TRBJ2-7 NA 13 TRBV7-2 TGTGCCAGCTCCATAGGGACGGGGCTCGAGCAGTACTTC CASSIGTGLEQYF
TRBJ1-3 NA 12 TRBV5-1 TGCGCCAGCAGCTTGGAGGGTAACACCATATATTTT CASSLEGNTIYF
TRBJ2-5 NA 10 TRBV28 TGTGCCAGTAATGGGGAGACCCAGTACTTC CASNGETQYF
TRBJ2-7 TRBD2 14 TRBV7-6 TGTGCCAGCAGCTCCAGCCCGGGAGGCTACGAGCAGTACTTC CASSSSPGGYEQYF
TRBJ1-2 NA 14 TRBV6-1 TGTGCCAGCAGTGAGCTGACCGCTGTCTATGGCTACACCTTC CASSELTAVYGYTF
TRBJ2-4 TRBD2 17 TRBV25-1 TGTGCCAGCAGCGAAGGGGCGGGGGGGCTTGGCAAAAACATTCAGTACTTC CASSEGAGGLGKNIQYF
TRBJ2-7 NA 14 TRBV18 TGTGCCAGCTCACCACCCGACTCCCCCTACGAGCAGTACTTC CASSPPDSPYEQYF
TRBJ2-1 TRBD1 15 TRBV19 TGTGCCAGTAGTGTGGACAGGGCTTCCTACAATGAGCAGTTCTTC CASSVDRASYNEQFF
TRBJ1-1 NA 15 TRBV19 TGTGCCAGTAGTCCTTCCGGGGTCGGGCCCACTGAAGCTTTCTTT CASSPSGVGPTEAFF
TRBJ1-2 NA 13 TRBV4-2 TGTGCCAGCAGCCAAGGAGGGTTGGATGGCTACACCTTC CASSQGGLDGYTF
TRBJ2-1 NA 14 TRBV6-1 TGTGCCAGCAGTGATTTTTTGGGGGGCAATGAGCAGTTCTTC CASSDFLGGNEQFF
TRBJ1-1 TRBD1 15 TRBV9 TGTGCCAGCAGCTCATCAGGGGGCATGAACACTGAAGCTTTCTTT CASSSSGGMNTEAFF
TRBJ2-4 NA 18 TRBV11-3 TGTGCCAGCAGCCCAGGTGTCGTACGTGGTGGGGAAAACGAGATTCAGTACTTC CASSPGVVRGGENEIQYF
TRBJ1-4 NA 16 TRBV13 TGTGCCAGCAGCTATAGGGTCCTTCCAGCTAATGAAAAACTGTTTTTT CASSYRVLPANEKLFF